The entry below describes one T cell receptor beta chain. No antigen is known for it. No base qualities exist here, and no much larger clone lies one base off it. At diagnosis, tumor, uninvolved tumor-adjacent lung and peripheral blood were collected and then preserved as a mix of FFPE and fresh-frozen material. For TCR repertoire profiling, blood samples were analyzed as peripheral blood mononuclear cells. The data are from a study of T cells in localized non-small cell lung cancer (TCRdb year 2020). For the wider study: The study analyzed T cell repertoires of 236 early-stage NSCLC patients, comparing tumors and uninvolved tumor-adjacent lungs. The cohort was made up of around 250 treatment-naive NSCLC patients whose localized lung tumors had been resected. NSCLC patients had a mean age of approximately 66 years, and 129 were male and around 110 female. Study-wide conclusions, independent of this receptor: Multi-region tumor sequencing was not performed, so intratumor heterogeneity could not be excluded. Higher blood T cell density associated with longer overall survival, while higher adjacent-lung clonality associated with shorter survival. A median of about 61 of the top 100 tumor clones turned up in the paired uninvolved adjacent lung, and approximately 30 of those clones also ranked among the top 100 of that same adjacent lung. Uninvolved tumor-adjacent lung showed the highest T cell clonality, higher than tumor, which suggests more focused antigenic responses in the uninvolved tumor-adjacent lung. Since the design was exploratory, TCR variables were selected using unadjusted p-values with no false-discovery rate correction.

The CDR3 spans 13 residues, from the cysteine through the phenylalanine. CDR3 DNA is the only sequence kept; it has 39 bases, read in frame from the first base. From a lookup of the germline V gene (reference sequence), CDR1 and CDR2 are SGHNT and YYREEE. V was cut back by 2 bases and J by 8 bases, leaving a gap of 11 bases between them. TCR beta CDR3 regions were sequenced from DNA using the immunoSEQ Assay. The original pipeline was this. To compute T cell density, TCR beta template counts were normalized to usable DNA, which was estimated by amplifying housekeeping genes. Richness was estimated with the preseqR package, extrapolating to 400,000 templates for PBMC samples and 120,000 templates for tissue samples. Clonality was defined as one minus Pielou's evenness. Tissue-enriched TCRs were identified by differential abundance testing using productive amino-acid clonotypes, minimum total count 5 and alpha 0.1. The Jaccard Index and the Morisita Overlap Index were used to measure how much the repertoires overlapped between compartments. GLIPH grouped TCR beta CDR3s together with public tetramer-defined viral CDR3s, and a viral motif had to include at least three viral sequences and show V-gene enrichment. The clones in this table, taken by TCRdb from immuneACCESS, are in-frame only. Not every clone is retained; where verified, under half of the shortfall comes from an unresolved V gene, and the cause of the rest is unknown. That table supplies the V and J calls and clone size; D and trimming were determined from the DNA. For this sample the table gives about 11,000 clones, of which 85% to 90% were detected only once. The ten largest account for roughly 22% of the sample.

The chain is encoded by TRBV5-4 joined to TRBJ2-1, with the D gene not clear enough to name. The receptor's source is a male donor at least 60 years old with stage I lung adenocarcinoma. The source material was peripheral blood, sampled before any cancer treatment. The CDR3 amino acid sequence is: CASSLPNTDEQFF. The DNA sequence is as follows: TGTGCCAGCAGCTTACCAAATACAGATGAGCAGTTCTTC.